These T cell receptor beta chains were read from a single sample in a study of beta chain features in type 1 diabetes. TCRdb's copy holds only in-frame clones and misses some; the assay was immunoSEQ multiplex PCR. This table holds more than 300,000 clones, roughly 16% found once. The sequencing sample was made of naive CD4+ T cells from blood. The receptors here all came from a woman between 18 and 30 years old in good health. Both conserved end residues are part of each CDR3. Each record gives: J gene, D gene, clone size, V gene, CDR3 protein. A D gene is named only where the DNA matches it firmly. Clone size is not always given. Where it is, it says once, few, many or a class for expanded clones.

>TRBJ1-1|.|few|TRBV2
CASSDEGVTEAFF
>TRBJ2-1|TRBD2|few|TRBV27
CASSFSGLVPPRFSYNEQFF
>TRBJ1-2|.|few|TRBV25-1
CASSGLRESGYTF
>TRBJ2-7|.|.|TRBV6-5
CASSYSQGGPSYEQYF
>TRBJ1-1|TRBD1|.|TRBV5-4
CASSWGQGLNTEAFF
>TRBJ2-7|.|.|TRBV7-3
CASSYGRGYEQYF
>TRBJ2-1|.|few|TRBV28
CASSLRGNEQFF
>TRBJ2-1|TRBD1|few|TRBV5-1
CASSRGQGDAYNEQFF
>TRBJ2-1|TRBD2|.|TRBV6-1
CASSAGSGTSNEQFF
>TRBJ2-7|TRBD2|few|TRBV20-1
CSAKPAGEQYF
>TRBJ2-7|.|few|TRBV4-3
CASSQDSLSSYEQYF
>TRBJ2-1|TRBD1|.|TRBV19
CASSGTGTGGGEQFF
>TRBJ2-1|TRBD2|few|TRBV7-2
CASSWGTSGESEQFF
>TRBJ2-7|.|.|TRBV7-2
CASSSTGIYEQYF
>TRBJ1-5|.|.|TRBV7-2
CASSLTLGPQHF
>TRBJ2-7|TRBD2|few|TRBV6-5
CASKFPAGEGEQYF
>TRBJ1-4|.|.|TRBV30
CAWSVQGAQLFF
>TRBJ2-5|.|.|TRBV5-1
CASSLVAGAETQYF
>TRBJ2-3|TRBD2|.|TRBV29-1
CSCSGTSGPDTQYF
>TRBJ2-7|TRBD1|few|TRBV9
CASSRWDSSYEQYF
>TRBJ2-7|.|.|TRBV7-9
CASSLSQGKWYEQYF
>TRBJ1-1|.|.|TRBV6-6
CATNQGGAEAFF
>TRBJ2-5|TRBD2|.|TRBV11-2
CASSSSWGGETQYF
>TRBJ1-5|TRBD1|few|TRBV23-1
CASSQSTGGVKQPQHF
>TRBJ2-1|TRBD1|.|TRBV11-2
CASTARTGDRYNEQFF
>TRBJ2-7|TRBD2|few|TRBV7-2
CASSLTSGIVEQYF
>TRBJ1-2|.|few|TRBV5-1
CASSLGQDYGYTF
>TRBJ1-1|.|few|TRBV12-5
CASALVGATEAFF
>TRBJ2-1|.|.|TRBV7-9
CASSGRSHNEQFF
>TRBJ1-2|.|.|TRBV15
CATSRGGSLLYGYTF
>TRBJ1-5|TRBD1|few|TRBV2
CASSESMGTGYNQPQHF
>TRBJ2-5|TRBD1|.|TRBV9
CASSVRGQAGQETQYF
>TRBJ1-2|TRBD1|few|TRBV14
CASSPQGYGYTF
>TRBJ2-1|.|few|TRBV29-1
CSVGGRNYNEQFF
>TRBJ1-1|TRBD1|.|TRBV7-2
CASSRQTGTTEAFF
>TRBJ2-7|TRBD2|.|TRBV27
CASSFLAGAHEQYF
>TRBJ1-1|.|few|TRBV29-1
CSVEGRGRTEAFF